This T cell receptor (beta chain) was identified during a study of T-cell reconstitution after alpha-beta-depleted transplantation in children. Ten or more counts support this clonotype. The antigen is unknown. V lost 5 bases to trimming and J lost 4 bases; unmatched junction nucleotides: 10. The CDR3 has 15 residues. The germline V gene encodes CDR1 MDHEN and CDR2 SYDVKM. Points from the study as a whole: Where some patients showed high TCRbeta diversity at day 60, it came from recipient T cells and thymic progenitors that had survived. Approximately two months post-transplant, alpha-beta T cells reportedly originated from several hundred expanded graft clones. Diversity and T-cell counts at one year after transplant derived mostly from new T cells.

Molecular barcoding with unique molecular identifiers was used for the TCRbeta library. Using its own MiXCR run on the PCR reads, TCRdb lists one record per CDR3 protein. The profile shows 200,000 to 250,000 distinct CDR3 sequences, around 7% of them singletons. The sample in question was PBMCs, obtained before TCRalphabeta/CD19-depleted stem cell transplant. The V call is TRBV28, the J call TRBJ2-5, with TRBD1 matching 7 bases. This TCR was sampled from a boy under 10 years old with acute lymphoblastic leukemia, due to receive a stem cell transplant. Here the CDR3 reads CASSVTRTGSETQYF. In DNA form, the CDR3 reads TGTGCCAGCAGTGTCACAAGGACAGGTTCAGAGACCCAGTACTTC. The full variable domain, in which reference TRBV28 and TRBJ2-5 provide the parts outside the CDR3, is DVKVTQSSRYLVKRTGEKVFLECVQDMDHENMFWYRQDPGLGLRLIYFSYDVKMKEKGDIPEGYSVSREKKERFSLILESASTNQTSMYLCASSVTRTGSETQYFGPGTRLLVL.